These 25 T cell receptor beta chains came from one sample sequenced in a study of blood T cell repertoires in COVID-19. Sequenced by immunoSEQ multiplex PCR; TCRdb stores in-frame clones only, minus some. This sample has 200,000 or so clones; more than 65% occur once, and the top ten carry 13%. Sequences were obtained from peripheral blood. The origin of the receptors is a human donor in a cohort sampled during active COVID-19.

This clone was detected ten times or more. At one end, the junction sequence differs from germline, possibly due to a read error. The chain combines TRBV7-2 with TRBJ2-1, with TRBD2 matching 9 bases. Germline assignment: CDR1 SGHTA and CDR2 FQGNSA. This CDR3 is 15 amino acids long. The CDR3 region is CASSGAGGPYDEQFF. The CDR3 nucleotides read TGTGCCAGCAGCGGGGCGGGAGGGCCCTACGATGAGCAGTTCTTC.

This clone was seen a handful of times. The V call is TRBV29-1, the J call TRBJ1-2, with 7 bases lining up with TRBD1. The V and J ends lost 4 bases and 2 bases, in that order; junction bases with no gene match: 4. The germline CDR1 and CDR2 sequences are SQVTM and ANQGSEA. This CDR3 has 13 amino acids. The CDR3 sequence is CSVARTGNYGYTF. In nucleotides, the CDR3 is TGCAGCGTTGCCAGGACAGGAAACTATGGCTACACCTTC.

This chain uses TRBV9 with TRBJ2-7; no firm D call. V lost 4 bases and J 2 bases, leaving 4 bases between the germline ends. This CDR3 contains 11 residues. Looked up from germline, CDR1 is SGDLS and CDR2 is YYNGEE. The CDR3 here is CASSSPYEQYF. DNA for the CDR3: TGTGCCAGCAGCAGCCCCTACGAGCAGTACTTC.

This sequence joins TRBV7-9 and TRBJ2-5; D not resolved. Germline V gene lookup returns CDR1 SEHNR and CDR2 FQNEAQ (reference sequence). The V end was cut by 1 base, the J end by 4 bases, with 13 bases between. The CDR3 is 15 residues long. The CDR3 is CASSLGEARGETQYF. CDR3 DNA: TGTGCCAGCAGCTTAGGAGAAGCACGCGGAGAGACCCAGTACTTC.

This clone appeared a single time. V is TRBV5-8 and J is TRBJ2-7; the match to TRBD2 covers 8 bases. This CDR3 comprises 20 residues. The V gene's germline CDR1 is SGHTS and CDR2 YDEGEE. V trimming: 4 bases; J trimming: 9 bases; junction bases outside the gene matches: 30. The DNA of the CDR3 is TGTGCCAGCAGCCGGAACAGGCGCGGGAGGACTCCCTTCCCCTACTCCGTGCAGTACTTC. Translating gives CASSRNRRGRTPFPYSVQYF.

The CDR3 coding sequence is TGCGCCAGCAGCTTGAGCAGGGGAAACACCGGGGAGCTGTTTTTT. Translated: CASSLSRGNTGELFF. V is TRBV5-1 and J is TRBJ2-2, with a tentative D call TRBD1 (6 bases). The CDR3 runs 15 residues. Trimming stripped 1 base from V and 2 bases from J, with 9 bases between. Germline assignment: CDR1 SGHRS and CDR2 YFSETQ.

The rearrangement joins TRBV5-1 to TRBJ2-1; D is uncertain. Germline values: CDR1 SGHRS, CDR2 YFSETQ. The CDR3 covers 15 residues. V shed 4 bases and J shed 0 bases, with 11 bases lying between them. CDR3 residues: CASSPVPSSYNEQFF. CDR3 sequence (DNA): TGCGCCAGCAGCCCGGTCCCGAGCTCCTACAATGAGCAGTTCTTC.

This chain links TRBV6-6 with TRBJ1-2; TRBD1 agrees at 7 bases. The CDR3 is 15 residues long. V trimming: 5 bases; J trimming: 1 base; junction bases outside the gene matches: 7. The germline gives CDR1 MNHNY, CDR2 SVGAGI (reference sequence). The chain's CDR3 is CASSVGQPLNYGYTF. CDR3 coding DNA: TGTGCCAGCAGTGTGGGACAGCCCCTTAACTATGGCTACACCTTC.

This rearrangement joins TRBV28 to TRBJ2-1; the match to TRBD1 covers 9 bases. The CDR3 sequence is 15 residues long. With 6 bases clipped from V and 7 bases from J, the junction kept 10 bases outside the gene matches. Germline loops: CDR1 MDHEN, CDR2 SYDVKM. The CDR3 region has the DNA TGTGCCAGCAGCCCCGCCGGGACAGGGACGAATGAGCAGTTCTTC. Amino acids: CASSPAGTGTNEQFF.

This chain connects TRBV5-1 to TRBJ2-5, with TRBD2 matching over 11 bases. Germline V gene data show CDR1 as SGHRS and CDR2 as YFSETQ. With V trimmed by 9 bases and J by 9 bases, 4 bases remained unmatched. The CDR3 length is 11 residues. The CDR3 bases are TGCGCCACCGCTAGCGGGAGGTCCCAGTACTTC. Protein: CATASGRSQYF.

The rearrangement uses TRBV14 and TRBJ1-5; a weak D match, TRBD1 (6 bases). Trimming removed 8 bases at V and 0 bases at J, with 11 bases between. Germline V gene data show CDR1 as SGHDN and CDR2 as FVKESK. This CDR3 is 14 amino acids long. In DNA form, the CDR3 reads TGTGCCAGCCAGGACAGCTATAGCAATCAGCCCCAGCATTTT. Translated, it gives CASQDSYSNQPQHF.

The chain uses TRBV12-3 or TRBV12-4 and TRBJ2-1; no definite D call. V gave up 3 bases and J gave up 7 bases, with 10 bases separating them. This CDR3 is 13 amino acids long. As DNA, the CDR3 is TGTGCCAGCAGTTTGGGCCAATCGAATGAGCAGTTCTTC. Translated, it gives CASSLGQSNEQFF.

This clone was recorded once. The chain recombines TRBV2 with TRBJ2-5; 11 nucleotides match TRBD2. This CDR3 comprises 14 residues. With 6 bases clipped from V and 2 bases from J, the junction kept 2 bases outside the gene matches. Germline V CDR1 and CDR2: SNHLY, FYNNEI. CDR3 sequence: CASSRLAGQETQYF. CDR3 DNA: TGTGCCAGCAGCCGACTAGCGGGACAAGAGACCCAGTACTTC.

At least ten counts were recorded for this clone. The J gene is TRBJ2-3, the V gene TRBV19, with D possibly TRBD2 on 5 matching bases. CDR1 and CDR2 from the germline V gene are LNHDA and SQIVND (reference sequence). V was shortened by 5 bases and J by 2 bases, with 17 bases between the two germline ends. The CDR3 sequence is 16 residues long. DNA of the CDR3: TGTGCCAGTAGTCGCCTTCAGCGGCCCTACACAGATACGCAGTATTTT. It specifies CASSRLQRPYTDTQYF. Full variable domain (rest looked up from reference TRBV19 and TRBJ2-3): DGGITQSPKYLFRKEGQNVTLSCEQNLNHDAMYWYRQDPGQGLRLIYYSQIVNDFQKGDIAEGYSVSREKKESFPLTVTSAQKNPTAFYLCASSRLQRPYTDTQYFGPGTRLTVL.

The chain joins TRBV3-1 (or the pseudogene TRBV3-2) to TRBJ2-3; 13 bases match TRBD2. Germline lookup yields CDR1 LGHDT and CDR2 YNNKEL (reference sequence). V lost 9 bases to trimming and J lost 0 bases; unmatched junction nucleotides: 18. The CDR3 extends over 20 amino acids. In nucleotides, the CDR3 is TGTGCCAGTAGTAGAGGACTAGCGGGAGACTATGGGGCTAGCACAGATACGCAGTATTTT. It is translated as CASSRGLAGDYGASTDTQYF.

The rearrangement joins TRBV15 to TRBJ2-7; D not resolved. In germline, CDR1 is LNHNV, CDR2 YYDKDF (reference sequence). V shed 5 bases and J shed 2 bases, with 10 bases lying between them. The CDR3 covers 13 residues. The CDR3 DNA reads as TGTGCCACCAGCTCTGCTAACCCCTACGAGCAGTACTTC. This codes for CATSSANPYEQYF.

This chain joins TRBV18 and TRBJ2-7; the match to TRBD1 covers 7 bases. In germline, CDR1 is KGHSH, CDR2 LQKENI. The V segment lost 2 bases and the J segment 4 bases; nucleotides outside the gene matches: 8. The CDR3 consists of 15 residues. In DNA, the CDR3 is TGTGCCAGCTCACCAGGACTTGACAGGGTATACGAGCAGTACTTC. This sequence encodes CASSPGLDRVYEQYF.

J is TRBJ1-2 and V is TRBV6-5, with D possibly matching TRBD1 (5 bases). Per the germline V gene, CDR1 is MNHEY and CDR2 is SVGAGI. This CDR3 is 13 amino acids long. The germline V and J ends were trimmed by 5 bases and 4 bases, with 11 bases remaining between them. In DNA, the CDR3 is TGTGCCAGCAGTCCCGGCGGGACCTATGGCTACACCTTC. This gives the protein CASSPGGTYGYTF.

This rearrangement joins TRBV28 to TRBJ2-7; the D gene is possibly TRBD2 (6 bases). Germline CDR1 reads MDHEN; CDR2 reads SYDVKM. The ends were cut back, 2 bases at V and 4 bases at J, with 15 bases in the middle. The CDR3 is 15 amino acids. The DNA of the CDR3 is TGTGCCAGCAGTTTACCGGGGGTCTCCTATTACGAGCAGTACTTC. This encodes CASSLPGVSYYEQYF.

CDR3 nucleotide sequence: TGCAGTGCTAGTGTGGGGACAGGGGGTGTTAGGGATACGCAGTATTTT. The encoded protein is CSASVGTGGVRDTQYF. The chain carries TRBV20-1 and TRBJ2-3; the match to TRBD1 covers 11 bases. With 3 bases clipped from V and 6 bases from J, the junction kept 11 bases outside the gene matches. Germline CDR1 reads DFQATT; CDR2 reads SNEGSKA (reference sequence). The CDR3 contains 16 residues.

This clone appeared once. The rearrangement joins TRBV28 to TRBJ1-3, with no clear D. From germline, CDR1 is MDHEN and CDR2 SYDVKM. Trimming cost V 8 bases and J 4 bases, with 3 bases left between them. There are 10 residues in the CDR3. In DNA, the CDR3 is TGTGCCAGCCGGGGAAACACCATATATTTT. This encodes CASRGNTIYF.

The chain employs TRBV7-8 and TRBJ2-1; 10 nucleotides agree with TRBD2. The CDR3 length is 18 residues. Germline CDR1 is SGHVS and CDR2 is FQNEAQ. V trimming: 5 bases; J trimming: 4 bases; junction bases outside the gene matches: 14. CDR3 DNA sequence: TGTGCCAGCAGCAACCCCGGATGGACTAGCGGAAAATACAATGAGCAGTTCTTC. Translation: CASSNPGWTSGKYNEQFF.

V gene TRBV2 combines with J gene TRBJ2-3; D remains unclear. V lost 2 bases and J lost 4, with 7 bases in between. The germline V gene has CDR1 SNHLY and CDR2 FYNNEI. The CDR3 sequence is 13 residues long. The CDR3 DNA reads TGTGCCAGCAGTGAAACAGCCGCAGATACGCAGTATTTT. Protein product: CASSETAADTQYF.

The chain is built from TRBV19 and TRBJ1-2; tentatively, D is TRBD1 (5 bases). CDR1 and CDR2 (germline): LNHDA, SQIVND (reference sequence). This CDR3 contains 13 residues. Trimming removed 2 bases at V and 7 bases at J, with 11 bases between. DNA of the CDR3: TGTGCCAGTAGTATACCCAGCGACAGTGGCTACACCTTC. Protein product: CASSIPSDSGYTF. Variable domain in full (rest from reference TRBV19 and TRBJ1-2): DGGITQSPKYLFRKEGQNVTLSCEQNLNHDAMYWYRQDPGQGLRLIYYSQIVNDFQKGDIAEGYSVSREKKESFPLTVTSAQKNPTAFYLCASSIPSDSGYTFGSGTRLTVV.

CDR3 residues: CASSSVGQGNTIYF. CDR3 bases: TGTGCCAGCAGTTCCGTCGGACAAGGAAACACCATATATTTT. The chain joins TRBV28 to TRBJ1-3; possible D gene TRBD1, 5 bases. The germline V gene encodes CDR1 MDHEN and CDR2 SYDVKM. Trimming pared 4 bases from V and 4 bases from J, leaving 11 bases between. The CDR3 covers 14 residues.